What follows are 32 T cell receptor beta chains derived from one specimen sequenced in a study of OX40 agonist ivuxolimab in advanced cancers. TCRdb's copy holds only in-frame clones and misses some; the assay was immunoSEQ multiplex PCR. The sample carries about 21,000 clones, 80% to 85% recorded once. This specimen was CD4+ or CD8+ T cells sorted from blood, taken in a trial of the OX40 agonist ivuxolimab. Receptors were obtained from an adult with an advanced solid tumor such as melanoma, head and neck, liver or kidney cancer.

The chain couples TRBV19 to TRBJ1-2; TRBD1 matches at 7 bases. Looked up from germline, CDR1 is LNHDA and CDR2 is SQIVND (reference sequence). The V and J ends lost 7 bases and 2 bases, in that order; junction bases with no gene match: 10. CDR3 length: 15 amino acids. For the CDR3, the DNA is TGTGCCAGTACCACGTCCCGGGACAGAAACTATGGCTACACCTTC. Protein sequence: CASTTSRDRNYGYTF.

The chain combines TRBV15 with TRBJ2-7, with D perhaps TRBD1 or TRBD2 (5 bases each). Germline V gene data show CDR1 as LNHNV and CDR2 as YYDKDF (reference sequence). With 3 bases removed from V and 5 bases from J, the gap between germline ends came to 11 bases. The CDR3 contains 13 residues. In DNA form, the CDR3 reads TGTGCCACCAGCAGCCGAAGGGACCACGAGCAGTACTTC. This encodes CATSSRRDHEQYF.

CDR3: CASSPPGFGNTIYF. In DNA, the CDR3 is TGTGCCAGCAGCCCGCCAGGGTTCGGAAACACCATATATTTT. This chain connects TRBV7-9 to TRBJ1-3; weak D call: TRBD1 (5 bases). Germline values: CDR1 SEHNR, CDR2 FQNEAQ (reference sequence). V was clipped by 5 bases and J by 4 bases, with 12 bases between them. The CDR3 covers 14 residues.

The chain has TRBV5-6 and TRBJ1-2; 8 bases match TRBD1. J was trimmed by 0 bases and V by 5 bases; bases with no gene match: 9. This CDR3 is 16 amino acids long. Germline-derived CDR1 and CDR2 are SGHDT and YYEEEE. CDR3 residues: CASSRDRMIANYGYTF. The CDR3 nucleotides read TGTGCCAGCAGTCGGGACAGGATGATTGCTAACTATGGCTACACCTTC.

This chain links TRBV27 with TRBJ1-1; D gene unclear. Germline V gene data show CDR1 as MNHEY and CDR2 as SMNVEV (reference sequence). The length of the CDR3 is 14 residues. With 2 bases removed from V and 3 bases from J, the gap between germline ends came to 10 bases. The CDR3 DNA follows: TGTGCCAGCAGTTTACAAATTGGGGACACTGAAGCTTTCTTT. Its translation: CASSLQIGDTEAFF.

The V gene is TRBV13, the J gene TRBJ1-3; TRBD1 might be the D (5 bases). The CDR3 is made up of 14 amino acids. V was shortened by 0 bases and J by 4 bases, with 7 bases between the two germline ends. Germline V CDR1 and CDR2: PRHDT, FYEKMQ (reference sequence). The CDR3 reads CASSLGTAGNTIYF. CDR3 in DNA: TGTGCCAGCAGCTTAGGGACAGCCGGAAACACCATATATTTT. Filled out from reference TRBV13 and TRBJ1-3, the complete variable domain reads AAGVIQSPRHLIKEKRETATLKCYPIPRHDTVYWYQQGPGQDPQFLISFYEKMQSDKGSIPDRFSAQQFSDYHSELNMSSLELGDSALYFCASSLGTAGNTIYFGEGSWLTVV.

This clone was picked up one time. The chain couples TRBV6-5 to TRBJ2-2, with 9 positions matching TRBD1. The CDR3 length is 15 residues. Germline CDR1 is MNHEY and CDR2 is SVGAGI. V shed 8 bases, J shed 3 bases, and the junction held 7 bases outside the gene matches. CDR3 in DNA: TGTGCCAGCGACCCGGGACAGGGTTACACCGGGGAGCTGTTTTTT. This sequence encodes CASDPGQGYTGELFF.

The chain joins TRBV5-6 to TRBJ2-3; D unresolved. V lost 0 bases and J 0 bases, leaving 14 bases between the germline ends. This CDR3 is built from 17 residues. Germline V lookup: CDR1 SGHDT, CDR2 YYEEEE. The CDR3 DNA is TGTGCCAGCAGCTTGGGTACCACAGCCCCTAGCACAGATACGCAGTATTTT. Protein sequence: CASSLGTTAPSTDTQYF.

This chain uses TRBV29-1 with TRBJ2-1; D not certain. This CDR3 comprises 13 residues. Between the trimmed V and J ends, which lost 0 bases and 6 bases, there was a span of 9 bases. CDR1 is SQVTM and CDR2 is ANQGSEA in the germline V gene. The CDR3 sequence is CSVEDTNPNEQFF. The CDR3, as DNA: TGCAGCGTTGAAGATACTAACCCCAATGAGCAGTTCTTC.

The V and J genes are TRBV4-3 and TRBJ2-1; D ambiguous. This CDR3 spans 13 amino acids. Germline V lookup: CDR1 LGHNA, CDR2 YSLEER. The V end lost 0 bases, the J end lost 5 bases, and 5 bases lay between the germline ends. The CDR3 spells CASSQDSHNEQFF. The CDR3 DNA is TGCGCCAGCAGCCAAGATAGTCACAATGAGCAGTTCTTC.

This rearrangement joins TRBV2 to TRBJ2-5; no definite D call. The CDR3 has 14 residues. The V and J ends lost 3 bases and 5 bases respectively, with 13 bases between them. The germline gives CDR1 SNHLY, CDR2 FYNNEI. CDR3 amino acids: CASSEDSGFETQYF. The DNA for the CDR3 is TGTGCCAGCAGTGAGGATTCGGGCTTCGAGACCCAGTACTTC.

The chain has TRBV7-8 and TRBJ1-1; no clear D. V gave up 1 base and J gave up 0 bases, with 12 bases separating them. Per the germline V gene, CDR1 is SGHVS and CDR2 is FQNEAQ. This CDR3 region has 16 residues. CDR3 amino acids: CASSLVSGYMNTEAFF. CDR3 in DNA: TGTGCCAGCAGCTTAGTTTCGGGTTACATGAACACTGAAGCTTTCTTT.

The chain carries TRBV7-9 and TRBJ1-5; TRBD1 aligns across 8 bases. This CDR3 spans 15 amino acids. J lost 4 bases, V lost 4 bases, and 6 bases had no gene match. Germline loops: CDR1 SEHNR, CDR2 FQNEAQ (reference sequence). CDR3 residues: CASSSGTGRNQPQHF. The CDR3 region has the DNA TGTGCCAGCAGCTCAGGGACAGGTCGTAATCAGCCCCAGCATTTT.

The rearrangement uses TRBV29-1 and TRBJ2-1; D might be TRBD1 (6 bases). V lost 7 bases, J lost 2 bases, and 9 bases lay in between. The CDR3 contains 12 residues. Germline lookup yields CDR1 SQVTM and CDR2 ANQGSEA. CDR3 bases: TGCAGCGCACGACAGGCCTACAATGAGCAGTTCTTC. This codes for CSARQAYNEQFF.

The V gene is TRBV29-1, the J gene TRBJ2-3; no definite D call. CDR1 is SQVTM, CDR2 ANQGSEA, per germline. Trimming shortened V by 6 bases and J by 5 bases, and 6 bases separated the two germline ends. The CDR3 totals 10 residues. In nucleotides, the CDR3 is TGCAGCGTGCTCAGAGATACGCAGTATTTT. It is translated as CSVLRDTQYF.

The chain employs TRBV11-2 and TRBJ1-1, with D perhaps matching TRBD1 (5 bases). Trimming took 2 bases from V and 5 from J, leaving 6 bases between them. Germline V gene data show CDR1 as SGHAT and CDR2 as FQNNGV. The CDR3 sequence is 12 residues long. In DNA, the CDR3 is TGTGCCAGCAGCTTATGGGGGACTGAAGCTTTCTTT. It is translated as CASSLWGTEAFF.

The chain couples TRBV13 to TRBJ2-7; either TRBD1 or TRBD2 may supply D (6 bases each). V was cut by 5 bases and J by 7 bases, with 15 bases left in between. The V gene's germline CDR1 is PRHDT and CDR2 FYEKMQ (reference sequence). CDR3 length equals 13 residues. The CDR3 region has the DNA TGTGCCAGCAGCCGGGTGAGGGGGGAAGAGCAGTACTTC. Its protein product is CASSRVRGEEQYF.

The CDR3 reads CASSPQTILNTEAFF. Here the CDR3 DNA reads TGTGCCAGCAGTCCCCAGACTATCTTGAACACTGAAGCTTTCTTT. The chain employs TRBV27 and TRBJ1-1; D is unresolved. CDR1 and CDR2 from the germline V gene are MNHEY and SMNVEV (reference sequence). The length of the CDR3 is 15 residues. Trimming removed 5 bases from V and 0 bases from J, with 13 bases in between.

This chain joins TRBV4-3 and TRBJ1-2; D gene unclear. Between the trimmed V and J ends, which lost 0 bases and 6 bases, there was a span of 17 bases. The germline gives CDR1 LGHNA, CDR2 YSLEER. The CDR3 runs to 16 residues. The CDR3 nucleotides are TGCGCCAGCAGCCAAGAGGATCTCGATCTAAGGGATGGCTACACCTTC. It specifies CASSQEDLDLRDGYTF.

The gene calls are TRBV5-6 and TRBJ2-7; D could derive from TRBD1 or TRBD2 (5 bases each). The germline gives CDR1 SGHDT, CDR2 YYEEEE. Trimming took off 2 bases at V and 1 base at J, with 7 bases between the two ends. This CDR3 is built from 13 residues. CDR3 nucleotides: TGTGCCAGCAGCTTTGGGGGTTCCTACGAGCAGTACTTC. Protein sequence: CASSFGGSYEQYF.

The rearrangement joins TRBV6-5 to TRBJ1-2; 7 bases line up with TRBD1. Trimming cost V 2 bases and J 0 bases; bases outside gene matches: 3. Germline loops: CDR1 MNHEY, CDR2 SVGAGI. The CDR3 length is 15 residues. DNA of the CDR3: TGTGCCAGCAGTTACCAGGGGGGGACTAACTATGGCTACACCTTC. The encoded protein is CASSYQGGTNYGYTF.

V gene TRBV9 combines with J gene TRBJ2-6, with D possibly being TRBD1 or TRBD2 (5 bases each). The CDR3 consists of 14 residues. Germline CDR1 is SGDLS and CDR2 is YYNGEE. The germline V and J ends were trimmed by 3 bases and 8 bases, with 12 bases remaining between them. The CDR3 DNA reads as TGTGCCAGCAGCGACCGAAGGGGACCCAACGTCCTGACTTTC. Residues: CASSDRRGPNVLTF.

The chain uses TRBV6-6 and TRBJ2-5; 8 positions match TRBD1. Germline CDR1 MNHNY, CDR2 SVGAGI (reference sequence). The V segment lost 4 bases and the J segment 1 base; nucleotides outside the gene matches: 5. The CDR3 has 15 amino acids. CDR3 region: CASSFPGQVQETQYF. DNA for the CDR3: TGTGCCAGCAGTTTTCCGGGACAGGTCCAAGAGACCCAGTACTTC.

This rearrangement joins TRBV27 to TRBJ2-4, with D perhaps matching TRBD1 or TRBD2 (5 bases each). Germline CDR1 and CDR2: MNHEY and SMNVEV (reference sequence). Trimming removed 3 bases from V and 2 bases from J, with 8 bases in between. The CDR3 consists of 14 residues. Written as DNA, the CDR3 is TGTGCCAGCAGTTTTGGGGGATCCAAAAACATTCAGTACTTC. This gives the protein CASSFGGSKNIQYF.

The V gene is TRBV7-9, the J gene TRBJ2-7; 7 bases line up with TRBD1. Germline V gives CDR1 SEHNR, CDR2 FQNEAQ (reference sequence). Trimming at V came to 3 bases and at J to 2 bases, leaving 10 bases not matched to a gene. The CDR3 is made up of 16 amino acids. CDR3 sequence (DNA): TGTGCCAGCAGCTTGGAAACCCGGGACAGACCCTACGAGCAGTACTTC. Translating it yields CASSLETRDRPYEQYF.

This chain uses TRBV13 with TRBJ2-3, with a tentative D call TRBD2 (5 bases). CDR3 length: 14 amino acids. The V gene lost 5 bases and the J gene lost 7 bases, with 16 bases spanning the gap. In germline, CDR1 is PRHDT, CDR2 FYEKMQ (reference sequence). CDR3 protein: CASSQQLGMHTQYF. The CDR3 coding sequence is TGTGCCAGCAGCCAGCAGCTCGGGATGCATACGCAGTATTTT. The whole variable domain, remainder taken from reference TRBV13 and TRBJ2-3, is AAGVIQSPRHLIKEKRETATLKCYPIPRHDTVYWYQQGPGQDPQFLISFYEKMQSDKGSIPDRFSAQQFSDYHSELNMSSLELGDSALYFCASSQQLGMHTQYFGPGTRLTVL.

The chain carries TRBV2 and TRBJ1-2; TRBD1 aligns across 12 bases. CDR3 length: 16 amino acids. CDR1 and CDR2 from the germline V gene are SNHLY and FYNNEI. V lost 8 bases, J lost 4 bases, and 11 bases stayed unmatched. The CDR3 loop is CASWGTGGYLGYGYTF. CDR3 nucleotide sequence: TGTGCCAGCTGGGGGACAGGGGGCTATCTTGGCTATGGCTACACCTTC. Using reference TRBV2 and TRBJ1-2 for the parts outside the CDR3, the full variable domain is EPEVTQTPSHQVTQMGQEVILRCVPISNHLYFYWYRQILGQKVEFLVSFYNNEISEKSEIFDDQFSVERPDGSNFTLKIRSTKLEDSAMYFCASWGTGGYLGYGYTFGSGTRLTVV.

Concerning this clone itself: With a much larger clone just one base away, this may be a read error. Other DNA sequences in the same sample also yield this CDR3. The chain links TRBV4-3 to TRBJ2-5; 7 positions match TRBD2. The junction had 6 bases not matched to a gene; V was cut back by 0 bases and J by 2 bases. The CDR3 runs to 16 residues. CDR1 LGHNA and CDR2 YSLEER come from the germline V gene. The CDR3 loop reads CASSQEGPGGQETQYF. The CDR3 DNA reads TGCGCCAGCAGCCAAGAAGGACCGGGGGGACAAGAGACCCAGTACTTC.

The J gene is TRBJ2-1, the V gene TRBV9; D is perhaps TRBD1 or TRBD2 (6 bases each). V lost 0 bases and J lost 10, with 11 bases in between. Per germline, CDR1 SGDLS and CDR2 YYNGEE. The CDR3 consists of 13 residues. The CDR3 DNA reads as TGTGCCAGCAGCGTAGGGGGGGCCCCAGAGCAGTTCTTC. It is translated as CASSVGGAPEQFF.

The CDR3 protein is CASSDRGSSGNTIYF. The CDR3, as DNA: TGCGCCAGCAGTGATCGGGGGAGCTCTGGAAACACCATATATTTT. This rearrangement joins TRBV10-2 to TRBJ1-3, with D tentatively TRBD1 (5 bases). With 3 bases removed from V and 0 bases from J, the gap between germline ends came to 9 bases. Germline V lookup: CDR1 WSHSY, CDR2 SAAADI. The CDR3 consists of 15 residues.

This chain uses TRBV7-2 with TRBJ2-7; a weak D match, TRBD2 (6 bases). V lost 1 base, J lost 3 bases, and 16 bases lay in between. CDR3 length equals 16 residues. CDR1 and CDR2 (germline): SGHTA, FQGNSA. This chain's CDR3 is CASSLVRRGLHYEQYF. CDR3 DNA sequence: TGTGCCAGCAGCTTAGTGAGGCGGGGCCTACACTACGAGCAGTACTTC.

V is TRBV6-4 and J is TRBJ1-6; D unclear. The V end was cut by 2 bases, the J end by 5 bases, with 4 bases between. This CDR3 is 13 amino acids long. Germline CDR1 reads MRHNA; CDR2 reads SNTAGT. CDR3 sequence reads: CASSDRDNSPLHF. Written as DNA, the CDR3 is TGTGCCAGCAGTGACAGGGATAATTCACCCCTCCACTTT.